The sequence of this T cell receptor (beta chain) was determined in a study of blood T cell repertoires in COVID-19. This CDR3 comprises 11 residues. Germline V gene lookup returns CDR1 MRHNA and CDR2 SNTAGT. Participants were placed into cohorts based on the clinical history they reported. Two negative PCRs, clearance, or symptom resolution had been documented for recovered Cohort 3 donors. This table comes from immunoSEQ multiplex PCR, and its TCRdb copy is limited to in-frame clones, with some not included. Of under 200,000 clones listed, roughly 80% are singletons. The sequence was obtained from a man in his fifties or sixties who had recovered from COVID-19. This chain uses TRBV6-4 with TRBJ1-1, with D unclear. The specimen sequenced was PBMCs or T cells enriched from blood (not recorded which). CDR3 sequence: CATLRDTEAFF. As DNA, the CDR3 is TGTGCGACTCTCCGGGACACTGAAGCTTTCTTT.